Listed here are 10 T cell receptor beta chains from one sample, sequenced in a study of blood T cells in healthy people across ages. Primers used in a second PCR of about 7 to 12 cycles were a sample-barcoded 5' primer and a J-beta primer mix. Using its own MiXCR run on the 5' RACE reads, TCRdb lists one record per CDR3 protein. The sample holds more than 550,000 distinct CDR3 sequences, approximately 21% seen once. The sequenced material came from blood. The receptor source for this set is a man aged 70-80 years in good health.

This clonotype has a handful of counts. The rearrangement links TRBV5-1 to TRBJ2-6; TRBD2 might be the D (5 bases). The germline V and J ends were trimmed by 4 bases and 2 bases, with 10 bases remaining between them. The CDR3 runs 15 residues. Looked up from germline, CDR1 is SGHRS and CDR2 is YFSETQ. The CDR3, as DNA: TGCGCCAGCAGCAACTTCGGGACTGGGGCCAACGTCCTGACTTTC. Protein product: CASSNFGTGANVLTF.

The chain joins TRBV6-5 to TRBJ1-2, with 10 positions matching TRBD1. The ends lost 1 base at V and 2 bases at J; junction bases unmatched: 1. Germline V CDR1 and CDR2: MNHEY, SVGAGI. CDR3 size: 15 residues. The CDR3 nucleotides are TGTGCCAGCAGTTACTGGGGACAGGGGAACTATGGCTACACCTTC. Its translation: CASSYWGQGNYGYTF.

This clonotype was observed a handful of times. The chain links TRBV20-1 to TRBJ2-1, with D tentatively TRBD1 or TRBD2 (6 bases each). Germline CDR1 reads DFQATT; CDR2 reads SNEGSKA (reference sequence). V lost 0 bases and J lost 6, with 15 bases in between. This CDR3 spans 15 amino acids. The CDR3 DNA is TGCAGTGCTAGAGATCCCAGCGGAGGGGGCAATGAGCAGTTCTTC. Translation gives CSARDPSGGGNEQFF.

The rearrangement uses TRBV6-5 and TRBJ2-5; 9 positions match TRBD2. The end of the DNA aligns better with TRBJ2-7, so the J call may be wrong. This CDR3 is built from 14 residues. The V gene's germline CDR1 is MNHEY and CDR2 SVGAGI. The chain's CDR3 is CASSRSGGTYEQYV. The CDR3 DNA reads TGTGCCAGCAGCCGTAGCGGGGGAACCTACGAGCAGTACGTC.

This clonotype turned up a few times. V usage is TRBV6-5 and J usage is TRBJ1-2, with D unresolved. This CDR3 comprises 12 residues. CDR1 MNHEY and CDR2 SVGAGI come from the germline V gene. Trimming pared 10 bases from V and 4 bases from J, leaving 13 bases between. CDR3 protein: CATVGLGYGYTF. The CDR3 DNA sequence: TGTGCCACCGTGGGTTTGGGCTATGGCTACACCTTC.

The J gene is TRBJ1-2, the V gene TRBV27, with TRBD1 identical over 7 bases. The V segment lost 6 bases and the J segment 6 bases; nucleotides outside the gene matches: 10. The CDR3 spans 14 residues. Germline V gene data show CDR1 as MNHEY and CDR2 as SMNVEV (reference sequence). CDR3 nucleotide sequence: TGTGCCAGCAGATCTTGGGACAGAGTTAATGGCTACACCTTC. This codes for CASRSWDRVNGYTF.

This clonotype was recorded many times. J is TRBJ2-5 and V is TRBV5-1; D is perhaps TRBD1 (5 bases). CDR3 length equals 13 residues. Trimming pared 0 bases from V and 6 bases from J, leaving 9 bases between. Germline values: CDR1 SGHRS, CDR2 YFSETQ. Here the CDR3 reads CASSLEGKKTQYF. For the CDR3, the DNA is TGCGCCAGCAGCTTGGAGGGGAAAAAGACCCAGTACTTC.

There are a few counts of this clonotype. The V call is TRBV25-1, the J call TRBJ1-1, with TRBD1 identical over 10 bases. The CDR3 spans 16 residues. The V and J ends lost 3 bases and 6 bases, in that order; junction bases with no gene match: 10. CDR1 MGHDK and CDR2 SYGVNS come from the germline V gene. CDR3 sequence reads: CASSDHRRDRGAEAFF. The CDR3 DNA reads TGTGCCAGCAGTGATCATCGCCGGGACAGGGGCGCTGAAGCTTTCTTT.

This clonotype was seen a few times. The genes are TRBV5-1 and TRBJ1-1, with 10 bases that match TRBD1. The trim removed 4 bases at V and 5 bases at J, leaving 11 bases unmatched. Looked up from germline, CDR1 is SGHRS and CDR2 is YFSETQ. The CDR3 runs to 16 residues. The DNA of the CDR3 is TGCGCCAGCAGCCTCCGGGACAGGGGCCGCGGTACTGAAGCTTTCTTT. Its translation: CASSLRDRGRGTEAFF.

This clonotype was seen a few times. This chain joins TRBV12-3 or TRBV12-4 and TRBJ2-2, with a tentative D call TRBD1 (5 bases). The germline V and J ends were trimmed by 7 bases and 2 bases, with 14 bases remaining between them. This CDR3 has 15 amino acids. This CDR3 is CASILGQRNTGELFF. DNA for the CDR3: TGTGCCAGCATACTGGGGCAGAGAAACACCGGGGAGCTGTTTTTT.